This record looks at one TCR beta chain sequence and its context. The antigen remains undetermined. The sample carries other DNA sequences with the same CDR3. This entry is derived from a study of graft-versus-host responses after intestinal transplantation. Some clones are missing from TCRdb's copy, which holds only in-frame ones; the method was immunoSEQ multiplex PCR. There are roughly 120,000 clones in the sample; more than 80% occur only once, and under 0.3% lies in the top ten. This material consisted of unstimulated CD4+ T cells sorted from spleen or lymph node cells, taken before transplant. The clonotype comes from a human donor who was the organ donor for an intestinal transplant.

CDR3 loop: CASSAQGAYTEAFF. DNA for the CDR3: TGTGCCAGCAGTGCTCAGGGGGCCTACACTGAAGCTTTCTTT. The chain couples TRBV2 to TRBJ1-1; 8 bases are a match to TRBD1. The CDR3 extends over 14 amino acids. Per the germline V gene, CDR1 is SNHLY and CDR2 is FYNNEI. J lost 3 bases, V lost 4 bases, and 4 bases had no gene match.